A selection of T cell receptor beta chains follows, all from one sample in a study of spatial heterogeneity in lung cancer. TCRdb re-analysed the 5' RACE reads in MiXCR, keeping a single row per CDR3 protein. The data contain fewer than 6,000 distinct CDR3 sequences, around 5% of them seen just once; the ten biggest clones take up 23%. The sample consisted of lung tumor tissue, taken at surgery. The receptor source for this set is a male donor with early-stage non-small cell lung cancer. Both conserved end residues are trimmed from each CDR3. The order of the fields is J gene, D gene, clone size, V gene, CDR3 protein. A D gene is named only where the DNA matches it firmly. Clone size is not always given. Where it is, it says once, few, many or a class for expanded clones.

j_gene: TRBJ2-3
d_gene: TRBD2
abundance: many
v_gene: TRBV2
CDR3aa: ASLAGGSTDTQY

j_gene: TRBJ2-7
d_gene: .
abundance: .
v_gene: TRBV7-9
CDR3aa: ASSSGTTYEQY

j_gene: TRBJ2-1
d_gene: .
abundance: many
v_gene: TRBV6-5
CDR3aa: ASSSIGLSAQF

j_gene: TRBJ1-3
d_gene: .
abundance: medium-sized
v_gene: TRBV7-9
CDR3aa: ASSLGGGGNTIY

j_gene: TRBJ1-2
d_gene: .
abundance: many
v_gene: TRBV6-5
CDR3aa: ASRAGRGTYGYT

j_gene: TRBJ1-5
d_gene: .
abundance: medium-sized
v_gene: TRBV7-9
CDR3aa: ASSPGVANQPQH

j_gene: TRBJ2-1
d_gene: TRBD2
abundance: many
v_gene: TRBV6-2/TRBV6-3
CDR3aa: ASRTTTKRGGDEQF

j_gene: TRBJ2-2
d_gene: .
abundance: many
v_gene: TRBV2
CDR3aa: ASRIDTNTGELF

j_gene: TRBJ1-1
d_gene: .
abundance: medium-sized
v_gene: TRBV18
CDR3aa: ASSGRVDTEAF

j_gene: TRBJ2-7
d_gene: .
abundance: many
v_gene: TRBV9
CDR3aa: ASSAGSQTYEQY

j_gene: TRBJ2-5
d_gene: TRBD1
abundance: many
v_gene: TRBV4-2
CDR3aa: ASSPTGNGETQY

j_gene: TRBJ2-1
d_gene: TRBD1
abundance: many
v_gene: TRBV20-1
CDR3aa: SASLGQVNNEQF

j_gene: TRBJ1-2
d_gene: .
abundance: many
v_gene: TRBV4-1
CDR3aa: ASSQDWARDYGYT

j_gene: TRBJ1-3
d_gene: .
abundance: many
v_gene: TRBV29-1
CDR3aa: SAQSGSNSGNTIY

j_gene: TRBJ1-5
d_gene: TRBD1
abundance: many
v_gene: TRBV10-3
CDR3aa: AISESAGGKLPQH

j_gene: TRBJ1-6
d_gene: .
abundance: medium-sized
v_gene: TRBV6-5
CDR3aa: ASSLERLSSYNSPLH

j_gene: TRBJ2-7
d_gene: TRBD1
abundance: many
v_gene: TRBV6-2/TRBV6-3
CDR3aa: ASRATGGVDEQY

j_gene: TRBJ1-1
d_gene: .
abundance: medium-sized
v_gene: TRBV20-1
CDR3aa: SASEGDTEAF

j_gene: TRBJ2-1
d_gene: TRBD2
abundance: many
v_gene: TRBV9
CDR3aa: ASSVGGNVAGSSYNEQF

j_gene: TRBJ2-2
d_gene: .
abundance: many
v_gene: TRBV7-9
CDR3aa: ASSFYQGETGELF

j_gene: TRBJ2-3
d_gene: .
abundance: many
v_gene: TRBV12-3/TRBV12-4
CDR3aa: ASSLSADTQY

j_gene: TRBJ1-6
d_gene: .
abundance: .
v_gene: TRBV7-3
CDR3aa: ASSLDLGYPLH

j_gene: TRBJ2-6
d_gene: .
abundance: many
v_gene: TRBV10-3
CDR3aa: AISAQSSGANVLT

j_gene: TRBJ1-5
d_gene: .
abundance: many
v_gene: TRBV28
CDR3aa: ASSRDSRFNQPQH

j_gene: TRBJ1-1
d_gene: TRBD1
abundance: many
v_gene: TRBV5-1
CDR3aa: ASSRGQGATWSTEAF

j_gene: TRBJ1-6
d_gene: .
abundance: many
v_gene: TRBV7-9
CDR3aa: ASSFGSSPLH

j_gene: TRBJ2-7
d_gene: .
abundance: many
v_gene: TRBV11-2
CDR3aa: ASSLYEQY

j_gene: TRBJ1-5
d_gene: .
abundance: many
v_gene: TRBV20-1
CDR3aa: SAHPSGGLSNQPQH

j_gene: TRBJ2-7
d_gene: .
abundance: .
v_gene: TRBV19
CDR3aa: ASSIPFGGGRSYEQY

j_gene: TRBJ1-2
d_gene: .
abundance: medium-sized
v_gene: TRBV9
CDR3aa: ASSPQSGAGGYT

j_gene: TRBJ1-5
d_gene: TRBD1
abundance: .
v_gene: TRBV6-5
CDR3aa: ASRRLATGFAQPQH

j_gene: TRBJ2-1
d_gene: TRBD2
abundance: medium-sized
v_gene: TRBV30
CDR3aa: AWSVGTRQF

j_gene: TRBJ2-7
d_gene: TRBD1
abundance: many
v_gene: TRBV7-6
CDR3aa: ASSVDRAYEQY

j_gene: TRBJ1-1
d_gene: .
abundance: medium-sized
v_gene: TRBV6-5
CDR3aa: ASSYSPSTAAF

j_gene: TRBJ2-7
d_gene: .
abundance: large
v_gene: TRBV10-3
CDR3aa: AISESSYEQY

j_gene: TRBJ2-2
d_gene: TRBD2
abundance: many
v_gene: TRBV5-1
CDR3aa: ASVPSGTNTGELF

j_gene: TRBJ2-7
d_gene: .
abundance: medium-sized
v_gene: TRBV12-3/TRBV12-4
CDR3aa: ASSLGLEQY

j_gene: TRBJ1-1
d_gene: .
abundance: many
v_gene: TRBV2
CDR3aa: ASSEAENTEAF

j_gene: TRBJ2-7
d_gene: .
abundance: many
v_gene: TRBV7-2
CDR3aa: ASSLRFRGYDYEQY

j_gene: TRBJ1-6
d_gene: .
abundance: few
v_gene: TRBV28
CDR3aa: ASTPVSRDSPLH

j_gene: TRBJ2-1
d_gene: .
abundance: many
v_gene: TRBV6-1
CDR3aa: ASSDVDYTYNEQF

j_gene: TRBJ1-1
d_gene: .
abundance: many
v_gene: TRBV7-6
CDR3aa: ASSQRPGPMNTEAF

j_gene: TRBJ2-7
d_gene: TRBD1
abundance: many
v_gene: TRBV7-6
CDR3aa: ASSSTGGLTYEQY

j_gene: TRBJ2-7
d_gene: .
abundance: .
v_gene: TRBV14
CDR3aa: ASSQGRDYEQY

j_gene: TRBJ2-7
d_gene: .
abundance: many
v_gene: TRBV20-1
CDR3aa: SAREGSYYEQY

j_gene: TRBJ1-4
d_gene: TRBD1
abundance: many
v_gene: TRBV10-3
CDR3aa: AISESAPGTENEKLF

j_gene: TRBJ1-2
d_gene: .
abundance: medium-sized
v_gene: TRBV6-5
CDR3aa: ASSYSTDLYGYT

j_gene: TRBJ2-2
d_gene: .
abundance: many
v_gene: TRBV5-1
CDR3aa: ASSLSPRTNTGELF

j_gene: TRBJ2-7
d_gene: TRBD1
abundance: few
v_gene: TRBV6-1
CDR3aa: ASSEQGAEY